These T cell receptor beta chains were read from a single sample in a study of T cell repertoires in cytomegalovirus infection. No antigen has been assigned to these receptors. TCRdb analysed the reads with MiXCR anew, one entry per CDR3 protein. The table records roughly 180,000 distinct CDR3 sequences, roughly 20% of them present only once. Sequenced here: CD8+ T cells from cultured PBMCs, sampled from culture after CMV antigen stimulation. These receptors came from a human donor in good health (CMV status not recorded). Some clones in this sample may be carry-over from other donors' samples. Both conserved end residues are part of each CDR3. Each record gives: CDR3 protein, CDR3 DNA, CDR3 length, D gene, clone size, J gene, V gene. The D gene is left open where the match is weak. Rows give clone size only sometimes, using once, few, many, or a class for an expanded clone.

CAWKILQGMDEKLFF	TGTGCCTGGAAGATATTACAGGGGATGGATGAAAAACTGTTTTTT	15	TRBD1	-	TRBJ1-4	TRBV30
CASIGQGVYNEQFF	TGTGCCAGCATAGGACAGGGGGTCTACAATGAGCAGTTCTTC	14	TRBD1	-	TRBJ2-1	TRBV7-9
CASSQSVSGKENYGYTF	TGCGCCAGCAGTCAAAGCGTTTCAGGAAAGGAGAACTATGGCTACACCTTC	17	-	-	TRBJ1-2	TRBV23-1
CASSSDRGAGVYTEAFF	TGTGCCAGCAGCTCAGACAGGGGCGCCGGGGTTTACACTGAAGCTTTCTTT	17	TRBD1	many	TRBJ1-1	TRBV5-4
CASSGTIGTGRFGSNQPQHF	TGTGCCAGCAGTGGCACAATCGGGACAGGGAGGTTTGGAAGCAATCAGCCCCAGCATTTT	20	TRBD1	few	TRBJ1-5	TRBV6-6
CASSFLQDNYGYTF	TGTGCCAGCAGCTTCCTACAAGATAACTATGGCTACACCTTC	14	-	-	TRBJ1-2	TRBV7-2
CASSYTANSYEQYF	TGTGCCAGCAGTTACACAGCCAACTCCTACGAGCAGTACTTC	14	-	-	TRBJ2-7	TRBV6-5
CASSLHRENQPQHF	TGCGCCAGCAGCCTCCACAGGGAGAATCAGCCCCAGCATTTT	14	-	few	TRBJ1-5	TRBV4-1
CASSPVRDTRYGYTF	TGTGCCAGCAGCCCGGTCCGGGACACCCGGTATGGCTACACCTTC	15	-	few	TRBJ1-2	TRBV9
CASSLIAGGNTDTQYF	TGTGCCAGCAGCTTAATAGCGGGGGGAAACACAGATACGCAGTATTTT	16	TRBD2	few	TRBJ2-3	TRBV7-6
CASSPGGGNQPQHF	TGTGCCAGCAGCCCCGGGGGTGGCAATCAGCCCCAGCATTTT	14	-	many	TRBJ1-5	TRBV6-5
CASSHNLGKLNEKLFF	TGCGCCAGCAGCCATAACCTAGGGAAGTTGAACGAAAAACTGTTTTTT	16	-	few	TRBJ1-4	TRBV4-3
CASRGGRIYGYTF	TGTGCCAGCAGGGGAGGGAGAATCTATGGCTACACCTTC	13	-	-	TRBJ1-2	TRBV6-5
CASSLDLGLARTGELFF	TGTGCCAGCAGTTTGGACCTGGGACTAGCGCGCACCGGGGAGCTGTTTTTT	17	TRBD2	-	TRBJ2-2	TRBV27
CASSQDDRAGRTLYPYEQYF	TGCGCCAGCAGCCAAGATGATAGGGCAGGACGGACCCTTTATCCCTACGAGCAGTACTTC	20	-	-	TRBJ2-7	TRBV4-1
CASSYPNGQSTEAFF	TGTGCCAGCAGCTACCCCAACGGACAGTCCACTGAAGCTTTCTTT	15	-	few	TRBJ1-1	TRBV7-8
CASTQGGFGQPQHF	TGTGCCAGCACTCAAGGAGGGTTTGGTCAGCCCCAGCATTTT	14	-	few	TRBJ1-5	TRBV7-9
CARREAFF	TGTGCCAGACGAGAAGCTTTCTTT	8	-	-	TRBJ1-1	TRBV2
CASSDEQDRGRSNTGELFF	TGTGCCAGCAGTGACGAACAGGACAGGGGTCGAAGTAACACCGGGGAGCTGTTTTTT	19	TRBD1	-	TRBJ2-2	TRBV2
CASSQATRLSSPLHF	TGCGCCAGCAGCCAAGCGACGCGGCTATCTTCACCCCTCCACTTT	15	-	-	TRBJ1-6	TRBV4-1
CASSDWTSGGAWDEQFF	TGTGCCAGCAGCGATTGGACTAGCGGGGGGGCCTGGGATGAGCAGTTCTTC	17	TRBD2	few	TRBJ2-1	TRBV7-6
CASSLKVAGRTDTQYF	TGTGCCAGCAGTTTAAAGGTAGCGGGGCGTACAGATACGCAGTATTTT	16	TRBD2	-	TRBJ2-3	TRBV12-3/TRBV12-4
CSASGNDGYTF	TGCAGTGCTAGCGGCAACGATGGCTACACCTTC	11	-	-	TRBJ1-2	TRBV20-1
CASSLRQGLNSPLHF	TGCGCCAGCAGCCTTCGACAGGGCCTTAATTCACCCCTCCACTTT	15	TRBD1	few	TRBJ1-6	TRBV4-3
CASSQGAWDRGHEQFF	TGCGCCAGCAGCCAAGGTGCTTGGGACAGGGGTCATGAGCAGTTCTTC	16	TRBD1	-	TRBJ2-1	TRBV4-3
CASSTRTGGSYEQYF	TGCGCCAGCAGCACTCGGACAGGGGGCTCCTACGAGCAGTACTTC	15	TRBD1	-	TRBJ2-7	TRBV4-3
CSARLDRGGNTIYF	TGCAGTGCTAGGTTGGACAGGGGTGGAAACACCATATATTTT	14	TRBD1	-	TRBJ1-3	TRBV20-1
CASSLAGTGDNEQFF	TGTGCCAGCAGCTTAGCTGGGACAGGGGACAATGAGCAGTTCTTC	15	TRBD1	few	TRBJ2-1	TRBV7-3
CASRAGTVSYNSPLHF	TGCGCCAGCAGGGCCGGGACAGTCTCCTATAATTCACCCCTCCACTTT	16	TRBD1	-	TRBJ1-6	TRBV10-2
CASSQFMTQTSGANVLTF	TGTGCCAGCAGCCAATTCATGACTCAGACTTCTGGGGCCAACGTCCTGACTTTC	18	-	-	TRBJ2-6	TRBV4-2
CASSLRKDRVGGEQYF	TGTGCCAGCAGCTTAAGAAAGGACAGGGTTGGGGGCGAGCAGTACTTC	16	TRBD1	few	TRBJ2-7	TRBV7-6
CASRRRDTEQFF	TGTGCCAGCCGTCGAAGGGATACTGAGCAGTTCTTC	12	-	-	TRBJ2-1	TRBV7-8